This T cell receptor beta chain was identified during a study of cytomegalovirus exposure and HLA in healthy donors. The study's findings and limits: Based on reports, TCR beta sequences accurately predicted HLA-A and HLA-B alleles for most subjects. Within an earlier analysis, most TCR beta V segments proved productive either about 87% or about 30% of the time.

Germline V gives CDR1 MGHRA, CDR2 YSYEKL. Trimming took 3 bases from V and 4 from J; bases not matched to a gene: 1. The CDR3 is 13 amino acids. 13 Jbeta primers and 60 Vbeta primers were used for the PCR. Repertoires were generated with immunoSEQ multiplex PCR, while TCRdb's copy carries only in-frame clones and drops some. The table records about 100,000 clones, approximately 79% of them present only once. Of note for this clone: Its antigen is undetermined.

The sequenced sample was PBMCs. This clonotype was sampled from a man aged 60-69 years in good health and CMV-seropositive. This sequence joins TRBV4-1 and TRBJ2-7; 9 bases match TRBD2. The CDR3 region has the DNA TGCGCCAGCAGCCAGGGACTAGCTTACGAGCAGTACTTC. It specifies CASSQGLAYEQYF.